What follows describes a single TCR beta chain. Its antigen is unknown. This sample was included in a study of T cell responses to AZD1222 COVID-19 vaccine. Study observations and caveats: The donor cohort was predominantly white British with a female majority, and clonal diversity may have been underestimated. As reported, nearly half of all spike-specific TCRs target variant regions that are unmutated.

Using immunoSEQ multiplex PCR, the repertoire was profiled, and TCRdb retains in-frame clones only, with some absent. The sample has 170,000 or so clones, about 93% seen once; the top ten hold around 0.96%. CDR1 and CDR2 from the germline V gene are SQVTM and ANQGSEA. The CDR3 is made up of 13 amino acids. J lost 2 bases, V lost 6 bases, and 3 bases had no gene match. This TCR derives from an adult who received the MenACWY meningococcal vaccine as a control. This chain connects TRBV29-1 to TRBJ1-2; 10 positions match TRBD1. The sample here was peripheral blood, taken 28 days after the second dose of the MenACWY control vaccine. DNA for the CDR3: TGCAGCGTGGGGACAGGGGCAAACTATGGCTACACCTTC. It yields the protein CSVGTGANYGYTF.